This T cell receptor beta chain originates from a study of T cell responses to AZD1222 COVID-19 vaccine. Study results and caveats: Across spike, vaccine-associated CD4 TCRs were found, dominant at 160-218 and 743-854. Once two AZD1222 doses were given, Spike-specific TCR breadth and depth went up.

Concerning this clone itself: Antigen unknown.

The junction had 8 bases not matched to a gene; V was cut back by 2 bases and J by 4 bases. Germline CDR1 reads GTSNPN; CDR2 reads SVGIG (reference sequence). CDR3 length: 15 residues. Profiling relied on immunoSEQ multiplex PCR, and the TCRdb table lists in-frame clones only, not all of them. The sample yields around 180,000 clones, approximately 87% seen once. Sequenced here: peripheral blood, sampled on day 0 of MenACWY control vaccination. This sequence joins TRBV30 and TRBJ1-2; 9 nucleotides align to TRBD1. This receptor was identified in an adult in good health. The CDR3 loop reads CAWSPGTGSGYGYTF. The CDR3 bases are TGTGCCTGGAGTCCAGGGACAGGGAGTGGCTATGGCTACACCTTC.